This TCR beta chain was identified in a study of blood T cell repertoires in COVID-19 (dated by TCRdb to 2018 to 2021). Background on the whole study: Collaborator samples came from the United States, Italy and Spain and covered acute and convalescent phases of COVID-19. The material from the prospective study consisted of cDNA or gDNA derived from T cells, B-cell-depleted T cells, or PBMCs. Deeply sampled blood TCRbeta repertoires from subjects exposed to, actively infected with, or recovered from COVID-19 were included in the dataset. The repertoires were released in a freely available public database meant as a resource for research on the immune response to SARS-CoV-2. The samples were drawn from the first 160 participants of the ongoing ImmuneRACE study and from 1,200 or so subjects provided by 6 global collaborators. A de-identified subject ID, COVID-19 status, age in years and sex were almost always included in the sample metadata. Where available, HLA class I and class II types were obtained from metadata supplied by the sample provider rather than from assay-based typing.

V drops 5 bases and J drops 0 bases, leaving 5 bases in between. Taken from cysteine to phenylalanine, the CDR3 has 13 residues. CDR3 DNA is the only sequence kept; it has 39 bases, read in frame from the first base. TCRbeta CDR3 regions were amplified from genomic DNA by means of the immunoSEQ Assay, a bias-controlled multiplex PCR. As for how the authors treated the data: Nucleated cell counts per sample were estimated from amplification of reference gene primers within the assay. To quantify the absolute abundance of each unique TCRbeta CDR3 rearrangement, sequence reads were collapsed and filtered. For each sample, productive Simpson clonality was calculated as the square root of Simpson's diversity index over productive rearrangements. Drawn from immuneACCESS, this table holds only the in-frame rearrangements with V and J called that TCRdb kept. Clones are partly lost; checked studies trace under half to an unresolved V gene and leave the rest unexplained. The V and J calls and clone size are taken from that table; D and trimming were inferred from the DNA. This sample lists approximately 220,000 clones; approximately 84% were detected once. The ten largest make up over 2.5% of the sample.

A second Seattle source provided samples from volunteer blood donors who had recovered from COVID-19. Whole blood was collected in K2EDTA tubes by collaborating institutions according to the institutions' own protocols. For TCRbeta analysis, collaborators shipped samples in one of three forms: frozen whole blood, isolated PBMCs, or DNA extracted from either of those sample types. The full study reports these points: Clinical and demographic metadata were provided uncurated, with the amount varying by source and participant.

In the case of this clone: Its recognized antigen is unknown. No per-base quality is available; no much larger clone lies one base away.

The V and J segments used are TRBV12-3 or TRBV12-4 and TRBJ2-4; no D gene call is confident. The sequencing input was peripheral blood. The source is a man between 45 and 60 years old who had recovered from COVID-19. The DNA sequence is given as TGTGCCAGCAGTCCTCTAGCCAAAAACATTCAGTACTTC. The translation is CASSPLAKNIQYF.